The 4 T cell receptor beta chains given below trace back to one sample, sequenced in a study of blood T cell repertoires in COVID-19. Sequencing was performed with immunoSEQ multiplex PCR; in TCRdb, only in-frame clones are kept and a portion is missing. The sample includes approximately 500,000 clones, 89% seen only once; the top ten take 0.75% to 0.9%. The sequencing sample was made of peripheral blood. These receptors were collected from a man aged 18 to 35 with COVID-19, enrolled during active disease.

A single count supports this clone. This chain connects TRBV6-1 to TRBJ2-2, with a tentative D call TRBD2 (6 bases). Germline V gene data show CDR1 as MNHNS and CDR2 as SASEGT. The CDR3 consists of 16 residues. The V end was cut by 4 bases, the J end by 3 bases, with 15 bases between. DNA of the CDR3: TGTGCCAGCAGTGCCTCTAGCGCTGTACACACCGGGGAGCTGTTTTTT. Its translation: CASSASSAVHTGELFF.

The V gene is TRBV27, the J gene TRBJ2-7; 7 bases map to TRBD1. With V trimmed by 3 bases and J by 6 bases, 2 bases remained unmatched. The CDR3 totals 12 residues. Germline-derived CDR1 and CDR2 are MNHEY and SMNVEV (reference sequence). CDR3 DNA sequence: TGTGCCAGCAGTTTCGCAGGGGGCGAGCAGTACTTC. Encoded protein: CASSFAGGEQYF.

The chain is built from TRBV10-1 and TRBJ2-1; 9 bases map to TRBD2. V shed 1 base and J 6 bases; nucleotides not matched to a gene: 4. Germline CDR1 WNHNN, CDR2 SYGVQD (reference sequence). This CDR3 has 15 residues. The CDR3 coding sequence is TGCGCCAGCAGTGAGTTGGCGGGGGGGCTCAATGAGCAGTTCTTC. Its protein product is CASSELAGGLNEQFF.

This chain connects TRBV10-2 to TRBJ2-5; TRBD1 matches 10 bases. The germline V gene has CDR1 WSHSY and CDR2 SAAADI. The CDR3 covers 14 residues. The junction had 2 bases not matched to a gene; V was cut back by 4 bases and J by 3 bases. This CDR3 reads CASSVGTGEETQYF. The DNA of the CDR3 is TGCGCCAGCAGTGTCGGGACAGGGGAAGAGACCCAGTACTTC.